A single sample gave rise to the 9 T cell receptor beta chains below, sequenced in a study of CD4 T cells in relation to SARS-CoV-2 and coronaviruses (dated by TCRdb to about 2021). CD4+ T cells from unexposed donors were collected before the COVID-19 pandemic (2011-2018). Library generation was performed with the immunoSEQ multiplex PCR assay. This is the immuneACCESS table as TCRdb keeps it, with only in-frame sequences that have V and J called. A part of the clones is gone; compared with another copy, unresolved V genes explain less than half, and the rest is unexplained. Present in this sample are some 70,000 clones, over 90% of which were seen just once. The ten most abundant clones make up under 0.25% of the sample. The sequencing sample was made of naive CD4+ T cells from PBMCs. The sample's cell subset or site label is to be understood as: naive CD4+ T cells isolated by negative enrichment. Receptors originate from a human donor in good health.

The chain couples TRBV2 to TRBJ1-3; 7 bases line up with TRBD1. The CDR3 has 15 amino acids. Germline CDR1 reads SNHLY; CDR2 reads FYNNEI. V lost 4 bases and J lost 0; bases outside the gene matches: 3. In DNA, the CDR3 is TGTGCCAGCAGTGGCGACAGGGTCTCTGGAAACACCATATATTTT. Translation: CASSGDRVSGNTIYF.

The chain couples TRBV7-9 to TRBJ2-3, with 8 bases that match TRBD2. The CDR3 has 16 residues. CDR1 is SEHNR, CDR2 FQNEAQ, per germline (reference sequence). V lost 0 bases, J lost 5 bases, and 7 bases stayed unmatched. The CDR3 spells CASSLAPGLAGDTQYF. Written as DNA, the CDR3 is TGTGCCAGCAGCTTAGCCCCCGGACTAGCTGGAGATACGCAGTATTTT. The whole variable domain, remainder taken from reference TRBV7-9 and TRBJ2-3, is DTGVSQNPRHKITKRGQNVTFRCDPISEHNRLYWYRQTLGQGPEFLTYFQNEAQLEKSRLLSDRFSAERPKGSFSTLEIQRTEQGDSAMYLCASSLAPGLAGDTQYFGPGTRLTVL.

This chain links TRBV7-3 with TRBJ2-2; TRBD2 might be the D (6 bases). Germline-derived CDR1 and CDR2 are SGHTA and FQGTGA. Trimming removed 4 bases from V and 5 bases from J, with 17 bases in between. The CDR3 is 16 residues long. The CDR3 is CASSSPGTPNTGELFF. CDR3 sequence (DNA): TGTGCCAGCAGCTCCCCCGGGACTCCAAATACCGGGGAGCTGTTTTTT.

CDR3 sequence (DNA): TGTGCCAGCAGCCGGGACTTCCAAGAGACCCAGTACTTC. Translation gives CASSRDFQETQYF. The rearrangement joins TRBV3-1 (or the pseudogene TRBV3-2) to TRBJ2-5; the D gene is possibly TRBD2 (6 bases). From germline, CDR1 is LGHDT and CDR2 YNNKEL (reference sequence). The ends were cut back, 4 bases at V and 1 base at J, with 7 bases in the middle. This CDR3 has 13 residues.

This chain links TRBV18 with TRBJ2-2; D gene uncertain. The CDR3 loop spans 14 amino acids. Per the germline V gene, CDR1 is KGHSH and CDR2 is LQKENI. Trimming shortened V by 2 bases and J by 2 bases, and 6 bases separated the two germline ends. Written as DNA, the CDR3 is TGTGCCAGCTCACCAGCCAGTAACACCGGGGAGCTGTTTTTT. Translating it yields CASSPASNTGELFF.

The CDR3 loop reads CAISDLTGGANEQFF. The DNA of the CDR3 is TGTGCCATCAGTGATCTGACGGGTGGAGCGAATGAGCAGTTCTTC. J is TRBJ2-1 and V is TRBV10-3; D not certain. Germline assignment: CDR1 ENHRY and CDR2 SYGVKD. Trimming stripped 3 bases from V and 7 bases from J, with 16 bases between. The CDR3 loop spans 15 amino acids.

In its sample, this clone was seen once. In DNA form, the CDR3 reads TGTGCCAGCAGTGGTCATGTGGGGCTCACCACTGAAGCTTTCTTT. Its translation is CASSGHVGLTTEAFF. This chain connects TRBV25-1 to TRBJ1-1; a weak D match, TRBD1 (5 bases). With 4 bases removed from V and 4 bases from J, the gap between germline ends came to 16 bases. This CDR3 has 15 residues. Germline V gene sequence: CDR1 MGHDK, CDR2 SYGVNS.

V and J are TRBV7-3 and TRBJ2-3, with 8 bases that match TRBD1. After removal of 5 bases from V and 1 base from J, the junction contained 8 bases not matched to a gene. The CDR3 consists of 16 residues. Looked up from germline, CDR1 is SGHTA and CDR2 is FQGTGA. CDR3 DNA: TGTGCCAGCAGCGTACAGACAGGGGCTGGCACAGATACGCAGTATTTT. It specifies CASSVQTGAGTDTQYF.

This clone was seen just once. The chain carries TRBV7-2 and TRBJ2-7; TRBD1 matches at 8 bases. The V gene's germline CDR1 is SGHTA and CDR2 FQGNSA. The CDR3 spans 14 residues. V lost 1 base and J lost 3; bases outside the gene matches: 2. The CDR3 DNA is TGTGCCAGCAGCTTAGTTACAGGGGGCTACGAGCAGTACTTC. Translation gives CASSLVTGGYEQYF. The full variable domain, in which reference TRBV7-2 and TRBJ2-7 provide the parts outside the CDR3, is GAGVSQSPSNKVTEKGKDVELRCDPISGHTALYWYRQSLGQGLEFLIYFQGNSAPDKSGLPSDRFSAERTGGSVSTLTIQRTQQEDSAVYLCASSLVTGGYEQYFGPGTRLTVT.